Each of the 29 T cell receptor beta chains below was sequenced from the same sample in a study of blood T cell repertoires in COVID-19. Assay used: immunoSEQ multiplex PCR; TCRdb lists only in-frame clones, some missing. The data contain about 250,000 clones, around 80% of them singletons. Sample: peripheral blood. All receptors derive from a human donor in a cohort sampled during active COVID-19.

The gene calls are TRBV5-1 and TRBJ2-2; TRBD2 might be the D (5 bases). V shed 0 bases and J shed 4 bases, with 13 bases lying between them. From germline, CDR1 is SGHRS and CDR2 YFSETQ. The CDR3 covers 16 residues. CDR3 DNA sequence: TGCGCCAGCAGCTTGGAAGGTAGCGTGGCCACCGGGGAGCTGTTTTTT. This codes for CASSLEGSVATGELFF.

This sequence joins TRBV14 and TRBJ2-7; D perhaps matches TRBD2 (5 bases). CDR3 length: 14 amino acids. Trimming removed 3 bases at V and 0 bases at J, with 9 bases between. Germline CDR1 and CDR2: SGHDN and FVKESK. CDR3: CASSHVRDSYEQYF. For the CDR3, the DNA is TGTGCCAGCAGCCATGTGAGGGACTCCTACGAGCAGTACTTC.

The CDR3 reads CASSARLAGVETQYF. The CDR3 DNA follows: TGTGCCAGCAGCGCTAGACTAGCGGGAGTAGAGACCCAGTACTTC. The chain joins TRBV5-8 to TRBJ2-5; 12 bases match TRBD2. Germline V lookup: CDR1 SGHTS, CDR2 YDEGEE. V shed 4 bases, J shed 4 bases, and the junction held 5 bases outside the gene matches. This CDR3 has 15 amino acids.

This clone appeared once. The chain couples TRBV18 to TRBJ2-1; the match to TRBD1 covers 9 bases. The trim removed 5 bases at V and 4 bases at J, leaving 12 bases unmatched. CDR1 and CDR2 from the germline V gene are KGHSH and LQKENI. CDR3 size: 17 residues. CDR3 sequence: CASSEMGGTGSYNEQFF. CDR3 nucleotides: TGTGCCAGCTCAGAGATGGGCGGGACAGGGTCATACAATGAGCAGTTCTTC. Variable domain in full (rest from reference TRBV18 and TRBJ2-1): NAGVMQNPRHLVRRRGQEARLRCSPMKGHSHVYWYRQLPEEGLKFMVYLQKENIIDESGMPKERFSAEFPKEGPSILRIQQVVRGDSAAYFCASSEMGGTGSYNEQFFGPGTRLTVL.

The chain combines TRBV25-1 with TRBJ2-5; 7 bases line up with TRBD2. Germline trimming cut 4 bases from V and 5 bases from J; bases unmatched to any gene: 7. CDR3 length: 14 amino acids. From germline, CDR1 is MGHDK and CDR2 SYGVNS. In DNA form, the CDR3 reads TGTGCCAGCAGTGGCCTGGGAGGGTTCGAGACCCAGTACTTC. Translation: CASSGLGGFETQYF.

This clone was observed a few times. The genes are TRBV5-1 and TRBJ2-1; TRBD1 is a possible D gene (5 bases). The CDR3 is 11 amino acids. Germline CDR1 reads SGHRS; CDR2 reads YFSETQ. V shed 5 bases and J shed 5 bases, with 5 bases lying between them. CDR3: CASRDNNEQFF. CDR3 bases: TGCGCCAGCAGGGACAACAATGAGCAGTTCTTC.

This chain uses TRBV6-4 with TRBJ1-3; TRBD1 is a possible D gene (6 bases). CDR1 and CDR2 (germline): MRHNA, SNTAGT. The CDR3 is 14 amino acids. V lost 7 bases and J 2 bases, leaving 12 bases between the germline ends. This CDR3 reads CASIMGGPGNTIYF. The CDR3 DNA reads as TGTGCCAGCATTATGGGGGGGCCTGGAAACACCATATATTTT.

The V gene is TRBV28, the J gene TRBJ1-5, with 7 bases aligning to TRBD1. CDR1 MDHEN and CDR2 SYDVKM come from the germline V gene. The CDR3 has 14 residues. The V segment lost 5 bases and the J segment 1 base; nucleotides outside the gene matches: 2. This CDR3 is CASSKDRSNQPQHF. Here the CDR3 DNA reads TGTGCCAGCAGTAAGGACAGGAGCAATCAGCCCCAGCATTTT.

The genes are TRBV11-2 and TRBJ2-3; 9 bases match TRBD2. Germline V gene sequence: CDR1 SGHAT, CDR2 FQNNGV. The trim removed 5 bases at V and 4 bases at J, leaving 13 bases unmatched. The CDR3 is made up of 17 amino acids. As DNA, the CDR3 is TGTGCCAGCAGCGCTTCAAAACTAGCGGGCGGCTCAGATACGCAGTATTTT. Its protein product is CASSASKLAGGSDTQYF.

This chain links TRBV10-3 with TRBJ2-3; 14 bases are shared with TRBD2. V shed 7 bases, J shed 3 bases, and the junction held 6 bases outside the gene matches. Germline V gene lookup returns CDR1 ENHRY and CDR2 SYGVKD. The CDR3 runs 16 residues. The CDR3 is CAINEGLAGGTDTQYF. CDR3 nucleotide sequence: TGTGCCATCAACGAAGGACTAGCGGGAGGAACAGATACGCAGTATTTT.

The chain carries TRBV10-2 and TRBJ2-7; TRBD1 aligns across 10 bases. CDR1 and CDR2 (germline): WSHSY, SAAADI. V gave up 3 bases and J gave up 5 bases; unmatched junction bases: 10. This CDR3 comprises 16 residues. CDR3 coding DNA: TGCGCCAGCAGTGAAGTTCCCGGGACAGGGGTCAACGAGCAGTACTTC. Protein: CASSEVPGTGVNEQYF.

The V call is TRBV6-5, the J call TRBJ2-6; 7 bases fit TRBD2. This CDR3 has 15 residues. Germline V gene data show CDR1 as MNHEY and CDR2 as SVGAGI. V shed 6 bases, J shed 2 bases, and the junction held 4 bases outside the gene matches. The CDR3 is CASRTTSAGANVLTF. Written as DNA, the CDR3 is TGTGCCAGCAGAACCACTAGCGCTGGGGCCAACGTCCTGACTTTC.

This sequence joins TRBV7-6 and TRBJ2-3; tentatively, D is TRBD1 (5 bases). The V end lost 0 bases, the J end lost 3 bases, and 13 bases lay between the germline ends. Germline V gene data show CDR1 as SGHVS and CDR2 as FNYEAQ. The CDR3 has 16 amino acids. The CDR3 sequence: CASSLAQGGKTDTQYF. The CDR3 region has the DNA TGTGCCAGCAGCTTAGCGCAGGGTGGGAAGACAGATACGCAGTATTTT.

The chain combines TRBV6-6 with TRBJ1-4, with 7 bases that match TRBD1. J was trimmed by 7 bases and V by 7 bases; bases with no gene match: 9. Germline V gives CDR1 MNHNY, CDR2 SVGAGI (reference sequence). The CDR3 loop spans 14 amino acids. CDR3 sequence reads: CASTMPGGGEKLFF. The CDR3 DNA reads TGTGCCAGCACGATGCCAGGGGGTGGTGAAAAACTGTTTTTT.

This clone was seen a handful of times. V and J are TRBV6-6 and TRBJ1-5, with D hard to call. The CDR3 has 13 residues. V lost 7 bases and J 2 bases, leaving 9 bases between the germline ends. Germline V CDR1 and CDR2: MNHNY, SVGAGI (reference sequence). The CDR3 bases are TGTGCCAGCAAAAATATCGGCAATCAGCCCCAGCATTTT. Translation: CASKNIGNQPQHF.

This sequence joins TRBV7-6 and TRBJ2-7, with TRBD1 identical over 9 bases. The CDR3 runs to 14 residues. Germline V gives CDR1 SGHVS, CDR2 FNYEAQ. With 8 bases clipped from V and 0 bases from J, the junction kept 5 bases outside the gene matches. The CDR3 here is CASGSGQGSYEQYF. CDR3 in DNA: TGTGCCAGCGGGTCGGGACAGGGCTCCTACGAGCAGTACTTC.

The V call is TRBV18, the J call TRBJ2-1, with TRBD2 matching 15 bases. Germline CDR1 is KGHSH and CDR2 is LQKENI. The CDR3 contains 15 residues. V was clipped by 5 bases and J by 9 bases; unmatched bases: 5. CDR3 nucleotide sequence: TGTGCCAGCTCAGAGGGACTAGCGGGGGGCGCTGAGCAGTTCTTC. It codes for CASSEGLAGGAEQFF.

This sequence joins TRBV2 and TRBJ2-2, with TRBD2 as a possible D gene (6 bases). Germline-derived CDR1 and CDR2 are SNHLY and FYNNEI. V was shortened by 2 bases and J by 6 bases, with 13 bases between the two germline ends. The CDR3 has 15 residues. The chain's CDR3 is CASSEISPSAGELFF. The CDR3 nucleotides read TGTGCCAGCAGTGAAATATCGCCTAGCGCCGGGGAGCTGTTTTTT.

This clone was picked up many times. This rearrangement joins TRBV4-2 to TRBJ2-3; 14 bases map to TRBD2. Unmatched junction bases numbered 6, after V lost 3 bases and J lost 7 bases. The germline CDR1 and CDR2 sequences are LGHNA and YNFKEQ. CDR3 length equals 16 residues. DNA of the CDR3: TGTGCCAGCAGCCAGGGACTAGCGGGAGTTGGTAATACGCAGTATTTT. Protein: CASSQGLAGVGNTQYF.

This clone was seen a few times. V usage is TRBV10-1 and J usage is TRBJ1-2, with D possibly matching TRBD1 (6 bases). CDR1 WNHNN and CDR2 SYGVQD come from the germline V gene (reference sequence). Trimming left V 0 bases short and J 5 bases short, with 16 bases between. There are 16 residues in the CDR3. The CDR3 DNA is TGCGCCAGCAGTGAGTCGAGATCTACAGGGAGATATGGCTACACCTTC. Its translation: CASSESRSTGRYGYTF.

The genes are TRBV7-9 and TRBJ2-5; the match to TRBD2 covers 10 bases. CDR1 and CDR2 (germline): SEHNR, FQNEAQ (reference sequence). Germline trimming cut 8 bases from V and 4 bases from J; bases unmatched to any gene: 4. The CDR3 covers 13 residues. The CDR3 DNA sequence: TGTGCCAGCGAGCGGGGGGGCCTAGAGACCCAGTACTTC. It encodes CASERGGLETQYF.

The rearrangement links TRBV9 to TRBJ2-3, with 8 bases that match TRBD1. V gave up 7 bases and J gave up 1 base; unmatched junction bases: 2. Per the germline V gene, CDR1 is SGDLS and CDR2 is YYNGEE. The CDR3 runs to 13 residues. The CDR3 here is CASQQGGTDTQYF. CDR3 coding DNA: TGTGCCAGCCAACAGGGGGGCACAGATACGCAGTATTTT.

The CDR3 DNA follows: TGCGCCAGCAGTGGGGGGAGCTCTGGAAACACCATATATTTT. Its protein product is CASSGGSSGNTIYF. The chain employs TRBV5-1 and TRBJ1-3, with D possibly TRBD1 on 5 matching bases. The ends were cut back, 5 bases at V and 0 bases at J, with 9 bases in the middle. Looked up from germline, CDR1 is SGHRS and CDR2 is YFSETQ. The CDR3 has 14 residues.

This clone came up a few times. The chain recombines TRBV5-1 with TRBJ1-1; 10 bases agree with TRBD1. This CDR3 comprises 14 residues. V dropped 3 bases and J dropped 3; count of bases not matched to a gene: 2. Germline CDR1 and CDR2: SGHRS and YFSETQ. The CDR3 DNA follows: TGCGCCAGCAGCTGGACAGGGGGGGACACTGAAGCTTTCTTT. It is translated as CASSWTGGDTEAFF.

This rearrangement joins TRBV5-1 to TRBJ1-2; the match to TRBD1 covers 10 bases. The V and J ends lost 4 bases and 4 bases, in that order; junction bases with no gene match: 7. This CDR3 has 15 residues. Per the germline V gene, CDR1 is SGHRS and CDR2 is YFSETQ. The CDR3 DNA sequence: TGCGCCAGCAGCGGTAGGACAGGGGGAGCCTATGGCTACACCTTC. Protein product: CASSGRTGGAYGYTF.

V is TRBV5-1 and J is TRBJ2-7, with no clear D. Trimming took 2 bases from V and 0 from J, leaving 15 bases between them. The CDR3 sequence is 16 residues long. Germline values: CDR1 SGHRS, CDR2 YFSETQ. CDR3 nucleotide sequence: TGCGCCAGCAGCTTCGGCTTTGGAGCAAGCTCCTACGAGCAGTACTTC. The encoded protein is CASSFGFGASSYEQYF. The whole variable domain, filled in from reference TRBV5-1 and TRBJ2-7, reads KAGVTQTPRYLIKTRGQQVTLSCSPISGHRSVSWYQQTPGQGLQFLFEYFSETQRNKGNFPGRFSGRQFSNSRSEMNVSTLELGDSALYLCASSFGFGASSYEQYFGPGTRLTVT.

This clone appeared once. This chain connects TRBV28 to TRBJ2-5; the match to TRBD2 covers 8 bases. CDR3 size: 14 residues. Germline V gene data show CDR1 as MDHEN and CDR2 as SYDVKM. V dropped 5 bases and J dropped 4; count of bases not matched to a gene: 6. The CDR3 DNA sequence: TGTGCCAGCAGTCCGGGACTAGGGCGAGAGACCCAGTACTTC. Translated, it gives CASSPGLGRETQYF.

The chain uses TRBV10-2 and TRBJ2-7; weak D call: TRBD2 (5 bases). V was clipped by 0 bases and J by 3 bases, with 12 bases between them. Germline V gene data show CDR1 as WSHSY and CDR2 as SAAADI. The CDR3 contains 15 residues. The CDR3 region has the DNA TGCGCCAGCAGTGAGTCGGACCCTGAGGGCTACGAGCAGTACTTC. It encodes CASSESDPEGYEQYF.

This clone was observed a few times. Other DNA sequences in the same sample also yield this CDR3. DNA of the CDR3: TGTGCCAGCAGTTACTCTCGGGGTAGCAATCAGCCCCAGCATTTT. Encoded protein: CASSYSRGSNQPQHF. The chain carries TRBV6-5 and TRBJ1-5; D not certain. The V gene lost 0 bases and the J gene lost 0 bases, with 6 bases spanning the gap. This CDR3 comprises 15 residues. CDR1 MNHEY and CDR2 SVGAGI come from the germline V gene.